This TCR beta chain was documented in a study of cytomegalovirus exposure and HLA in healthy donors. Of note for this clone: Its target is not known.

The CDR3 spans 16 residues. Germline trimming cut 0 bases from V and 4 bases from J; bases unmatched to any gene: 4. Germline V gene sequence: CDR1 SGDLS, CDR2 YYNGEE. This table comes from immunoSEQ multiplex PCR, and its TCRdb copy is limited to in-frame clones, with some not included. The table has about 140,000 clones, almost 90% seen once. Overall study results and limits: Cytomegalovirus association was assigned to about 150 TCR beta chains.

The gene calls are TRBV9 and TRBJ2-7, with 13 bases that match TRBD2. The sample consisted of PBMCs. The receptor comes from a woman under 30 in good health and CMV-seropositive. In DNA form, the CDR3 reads TGTGCCAGCAGCGTAGCGTGGACTAGCGGGAGTTACGAGCAGTACTTC. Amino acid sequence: CASSVAWTSGSYEQYF. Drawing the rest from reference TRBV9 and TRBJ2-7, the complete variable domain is DSGVTQTPKHLITATGQRVTLRCSPRSGDLSVYWYQQSLDQGLQFLIQYYNGEERAKGNILERFSAQQFPDLHSELNLSSLELGDSALYFCASSVAWTSGSYEQYFGPGTRLTVT.